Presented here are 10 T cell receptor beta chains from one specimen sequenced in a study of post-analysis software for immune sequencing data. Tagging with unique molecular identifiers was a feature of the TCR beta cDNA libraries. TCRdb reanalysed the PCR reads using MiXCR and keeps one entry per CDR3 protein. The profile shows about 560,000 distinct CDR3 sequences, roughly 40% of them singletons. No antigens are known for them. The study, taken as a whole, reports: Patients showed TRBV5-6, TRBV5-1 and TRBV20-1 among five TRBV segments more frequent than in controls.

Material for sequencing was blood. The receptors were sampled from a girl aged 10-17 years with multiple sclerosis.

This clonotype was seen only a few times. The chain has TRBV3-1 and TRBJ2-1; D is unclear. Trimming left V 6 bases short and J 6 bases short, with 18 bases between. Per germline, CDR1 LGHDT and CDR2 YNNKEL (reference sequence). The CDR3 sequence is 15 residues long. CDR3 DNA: TGTGCCAGCAGTCACTTTGGGTCTCAAGGCAATGAGCAGTTCTTC. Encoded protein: CASSHFGSQGNEQFF.

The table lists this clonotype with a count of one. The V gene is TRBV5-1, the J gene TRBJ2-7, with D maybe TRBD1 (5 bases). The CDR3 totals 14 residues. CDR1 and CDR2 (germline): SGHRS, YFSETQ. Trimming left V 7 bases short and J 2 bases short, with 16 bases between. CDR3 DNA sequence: TGCGCCAGCCGAGCTTCGACAGCGACCTACGAGCAGTACTTC. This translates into CASRASTATYEQYF.

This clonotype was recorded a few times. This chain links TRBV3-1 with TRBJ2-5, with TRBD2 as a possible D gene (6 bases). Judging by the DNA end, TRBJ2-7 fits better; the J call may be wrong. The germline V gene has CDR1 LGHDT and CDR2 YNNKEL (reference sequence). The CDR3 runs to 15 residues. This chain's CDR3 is CASSQEGSGGYEQYF. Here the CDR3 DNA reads TGTGCCAGCAGCCAAGAGGGTAGCGGCGGCTACGAGCAGTACTTC.

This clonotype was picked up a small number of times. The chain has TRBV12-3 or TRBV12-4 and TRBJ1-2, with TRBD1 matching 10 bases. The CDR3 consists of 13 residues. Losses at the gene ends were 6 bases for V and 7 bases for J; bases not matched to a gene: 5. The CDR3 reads CASSRGQGVGYTF. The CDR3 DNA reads TGTGCCAGCAGCCGAGGACAGGGGGTTGGCTACACCTTC.

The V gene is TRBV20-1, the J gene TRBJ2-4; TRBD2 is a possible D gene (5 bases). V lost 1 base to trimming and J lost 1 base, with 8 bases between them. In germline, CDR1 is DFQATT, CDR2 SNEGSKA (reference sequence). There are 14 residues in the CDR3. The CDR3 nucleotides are TGCAGTGCTAGAGTAACGGGGGCCAAAAACATTCAGTACTTC. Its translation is CSARVTGAKNIQYF.

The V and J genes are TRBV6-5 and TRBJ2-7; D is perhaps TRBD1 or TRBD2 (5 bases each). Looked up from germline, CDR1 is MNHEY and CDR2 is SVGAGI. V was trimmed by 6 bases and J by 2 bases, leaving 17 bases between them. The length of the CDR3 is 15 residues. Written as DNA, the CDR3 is TGTGCCAGCAGCCCGCGGGTTAGGGGACCCTACGAGCAGTACTTC. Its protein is CASSPRVRGPYEQYF.

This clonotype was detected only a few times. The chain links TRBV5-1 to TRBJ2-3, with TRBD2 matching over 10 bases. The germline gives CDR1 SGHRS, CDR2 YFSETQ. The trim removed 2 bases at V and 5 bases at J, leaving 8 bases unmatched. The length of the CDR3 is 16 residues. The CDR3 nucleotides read TGCGCCAGCAGCTTCTCAGCGGGGGGGTCTCTAGATACGCAGTATTTT. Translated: CASSFSAGGSLDTQYF.

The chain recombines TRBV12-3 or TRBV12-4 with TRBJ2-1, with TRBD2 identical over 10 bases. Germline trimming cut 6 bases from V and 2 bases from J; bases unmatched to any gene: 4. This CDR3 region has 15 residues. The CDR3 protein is CASRVAGGAYNEQFF. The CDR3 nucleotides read TGTGCCAGCAGAGTAGCGGGAGGAGCCTACAATGAGCAGTTCTTC.

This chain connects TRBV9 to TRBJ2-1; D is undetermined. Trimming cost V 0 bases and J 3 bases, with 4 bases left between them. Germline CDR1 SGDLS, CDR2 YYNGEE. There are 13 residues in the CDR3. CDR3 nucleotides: TGTGCCAGCAGCGTAGCGGTCTACAATGAGCAGTTCTTC. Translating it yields CASSVAVYNEQFF. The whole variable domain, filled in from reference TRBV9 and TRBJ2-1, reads DSGVTQTPKHLITATGQRVTLRCSPRSGDLSVYWYQQSLDQGLQFLIQYYNGEERAKGNILERFSAQQFPDLHSELNLSSLELGDSALYFCASSVAVYNEQFFGPGTRLTVL.

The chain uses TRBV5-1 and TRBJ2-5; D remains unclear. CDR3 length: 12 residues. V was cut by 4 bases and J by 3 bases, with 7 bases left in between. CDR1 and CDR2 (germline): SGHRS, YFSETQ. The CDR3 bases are TGCGCCAGCAGCCGAGTAGAAGAGACCCAGTACTTC. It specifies CASSRVEETQYF.